The 2 T cell receptor beta chains below all came from one sample that was sequenced in a study of T cell changes during pregnancy in multiple sclerosis. Sequencing was performed with immunoSEQ multiplex PCR; in TCRdb, only in-frame clones are kept and a portion is missing. The table has approximately 53,000 clones, 85% to 95% seen once. The sequencing used CD4+ T cells from peripheral blood mononuclear cells, collected after pregnancy. The receptor set was obtained from a female donor in good health, enrolled as a control in a pregnancy study.

The genes are TRBV6-1 and TRBJ1-1, with 9 bases fitting TRBD1. V shed 6 bases, J shed 10 bases, and the junction held 9 bases outside the gene matches. The CDR3 has 13 residues. The germline V gene has CDR1 MNHNS and CDR2 SASEGT. The CDR3 nucleotides are TGTGCCAGCAGCCTGGGACAGGGAATAGCAGCTTTCTTT. Amino acids: CASSLGQGIAAFF.

The genes are TRBV4-2 and TRBJ1-2, with no clear D. Germline-derived CDR1 and CDR2 are LGHNA and YNFKEQ. This CDR3 comprises 15 residues. The V gene lost 0 bases and the J gene lost 7 bases, with 15 bases spanning the gap. The CDR3 DNA is TGTGCCAGCAGCCAAGAGATAGTCGGGGTCCGTGGCTACACCTTC. It is translated as CASSQEIVGVRGYTF.